What follows are 32 T cell receptor beta chains derived from one specimen sequenced in a study of technical replicates of blood from a few donors. Data came from immunoSEQ multiplex PCR; TCRdb stores just in-frame clones and leaves some out. The data show about 70,000 clones, with about 90% seen just once and approximately 0.38% held by the top ten. The sample was T cells isolated from PBMCs. These TCRs come from a human donor in good health.

The rearrangement joins TRBV18 to TRBJ2-1; TRBD2 matches at 10 bases. Trimming at V came to 1 base and at J to 3 bases, leaving 0 bases not matched to a gene. CDR1 and CDR2 (germline): KGHSH, LQKENI. This CDR3 has 15 residues. CDR3 in amino acids: CASSPRTSGYNEQFF. The CDR3 DNA is TGTGCCAGCTCACCACGGACTAGCGGCTACAATGAGCAGTTCTTC.

The V gene is TRBV5-1, the J gene TRBJ2-7, with TRBD2 identical over 10 bases. Germline CDR1 and CDR2: SGHRS and YFSETQ. The CDR3 sequence is 14 residues long. Germline trimming cut 1 base from V and 6 bases from J; bases unmatched to any gene: 4. The CDR3 coding sequence is TGCGCCAGCAGCTTGTTAGCGGGAGGTCGCGAGCAGTACTTC. Its translation: CASSLLAGGREQYF.

The chain joins TRBV5-5 to TRBJ2-1; D is ambiguous. CDR1 and CDR2 from the germline V gene are SGHKS and YYEKEE (reference sequence). CDR3 length equals 18 residues. V lost 0 bases and J 2 bases, leaving 18 bases between the germline ends. In nucleotides, the CDR3 is TGTGCCAGCAGCTTGGCCGGGTCGAACCCCAGTCCCTACAATGAGCAGTTCTTC. Translating it yields CASSLAGSNPSPYNEQFF.

The J gene is TRBJ2-1, the V gene TRBV5-1; 12 bases agree with TRBD2. The junction had 8 bases not matched to a gene; V was cut back by 4 bases and J by 3 bases. Germline V CDR1 and CDR2: SGHRS, YFSETQ. The CDR3 is 17 amino acids. Written as DNA, the CDR3 is TGCGCCAGCAGCCAGACTAGCGGGAGCCTCTTCTACAATGAGCAGTTCTTC. As protein: CASSQTSGSLFYNEQFF. Together with reference TRBV5-1 and TRBJ2-1, the CDR3 gives the full variable domain: KAGVTQTPRYLIKTRGQQVTLSCSPISGHRSVSWYQQTPGQGLQFLFEYFSETQRNKGNFPGRFSGRQFSNSRSEMNVSTLELGDSALYLCASSQTSGSLFYNEQFFGPGTRLTVL.

V usage is TRBV7-2 and J usage is TRBJ2-5, with 9 nucleotides matching TRBD2. CDR1 and CDR2 (germline): SGHTA, FQGNSA. V was pared by 1 base and J by 5 bases, with 11 bases of the junction left unmatched. The CDR3 length is 17 residues. In DNA, the CDR3 is TGTGCCAGCAGCTTAGGACTGGCGGGAGGGGTAGGGGAGACCCAGTACTTC. Translating it yields CASSLGLAGGVGETQYF. Drawing the rest from reference TRBV7-2 and TRBJ2-5, the complete variable domain is GAGVSQSPSNKVTEKGKDVELRCDPISGHTALYWYRQSLGQGLEFLIYFQGNSAPDKSGLPSDRFSAERTGGSVSTLTIQRTQQEDSAVYLCASSLGLAGGVGETQYFGPGTRLLVL.

J is TRBJ2-7 and V is TRBV7-2; D possibly corresponds to TRBD1 (6 bases). CDR3 length equals 14 residues. Germline V gene lookup returns CDR1 SGHTA and CDR2 FQGNSA. Trimming took off 6 bases at V and 3 bases at J, with 15 bases between the two ends. CDR3 coding DNA: TGTGCCAGCAGTTGGGACATTGGGGACTACGAGCAGTACTTC. This sequence encodes CASSWDIGDYEQYF.

The chain recombines TRBV7-9 with TRBJ2-3, with 11 bases matching TRBD2. CDR3 length equals 15 residues. Trimming removed 7 bases from V and 2 bases from J; junction bases left unmatched: 5. The V gene's germline CDR1 is SEHNR and CDR2 FQNEAQ (reference sequence). The CDR3 nucleotides read TGTGCCAGCATCCTGGGACTAGCGGACACAGATACGCAGTATTTT. The encoded protein is CASILGLADTDTQYF.

The chain recombines TRBV9 with TRBJ2-2, with TRBD1 identical over 7 bases. The CDR3 extends over 14 amino acids. Germline V gives CDR1 SGDLS, CDR2 YYNGEE. Germline trimming cut 3 bases from V and 7 bases from J; bases unmatched to any gene: 6. The CDR3 DNA is TGTGCCAGCAGCGGACAGGGAAGTAACGGGGAGCTGTTTTTT. Protein sequence: CASSGQGSNGELFF. Together with reference TRBV9 and TRBJ2-2, the CDR3 gives the full variable domain: DSGVTQTPKHLITATGQRVTLRCSPRSGDLSVYWYQQSLDQGLQFLIQYYNGEERAKGNILERFSAQQFPDLHSELNLSSLELGDSALYFCASSGQGSNGELFFGEGSRLTVL.

The chain has TRBV5-5 and TRBJ2-7; D is unclear. CDR1 is SGHKS, CDR2 YYEKEE, per germline (reference sequence). V was trimmed by 1 base and J by 4 bases, leaving 9 bases between them. The CDR3 length is 13 residues. The chain's CDR3 is CASSLLSGYEQYF. The CDR3 DNA reads as TGTGCCAGCAGCTTGCTCTCCGGGTACGAGCAGTACTTC. Full variable domain (rest looked up from reference TRBV5-5 and TRBJ2-7): DAGVTQSPTHLIKTRGQQVTLRCSPISGHKSVSWYQQVLGQGPQFIFQYYEKEERGRGNFPDRFSARQFPNYSSELNVNALLLGDSALYLCASSLLSGYEQYFGPGTRLTVT.

The chain uses TRBV4-3 and TRBJ2-7, with 7 bases that match TRBD2. Germline loops: CDR1 LGHNA, CDR2 YSLEER. The CDR3 is made up of 17 amino acids. Trimming removed 0 bases from V and 3 bases from J; junction bases left unmatched: 11. In nucleotides, the CDR3 is TGCGCCAGCAGCCAAGAAAGGGGAGGGGTCACATACTACGAGCAGTACTTC. Its protein product is CASSQERGGVTYYEQYF.

This clone is a singleton in its sample. This chain links TRBV9 with TRBJ2-2; D ambiguous. CDR3 length: 11 amino acids. Germline-derived CDR1 and CDR2 are SGDLS and YYNGEE. Trimming shortened V by 6 bases and J by 8 bases, and 8 bases separated the two germline ends. CDR3 in amino acids: CASTLSGELFF. CDR3 bases: TGTGCCAGCACCCTATCGGGGGAGCTGTTTTTT.

The gene calls are TRBV2 and TRBJ2-1; TRBD2 matches at 11 bases. The V gene's germline CDR1 is SNHLY and CDR2 FYNNEI. The CDR3 has 16 amino acids. Trimming at V came to 3 bases and at J to 6 bases, leaving 7 bases not matched to a gene. The CDR3 DNA reads TGTGCCAGCAGTGATTACCTAGCGGGAGGTGCCAATGAGCAGTTCTTC. Residues: CASSDYLAGGANEQFF.

The chain combines TRBV4-1 with TRBJ2-7; 8 bases are a match to TRBD1. Germline values: CDR1 MGHRA, CDR2 YSYEKL. This CDR3 is built from 15 residues. With 0 bases clipped from V and 0 bases from J, the junction kept 1 base outside the gene matches. The CDR3 DNA reads as TGCGCCAGCAGCCAAGAACAGGGGGTCTCCTACGAGCAGTACTTC. This codes for CASSQEQGVSYEQYF.

The chain employs TRBV30 and TRBJ1-2, with 9 bases aligning to TRBD1. CDR1 is GTSNPN, CDR2 SVGIG, per germline (reference sequence). CDR3 length: 13 amino acids. Trimming at V came to 4 bases and at J to 8 bases, leaving 8 bases not matched to a gene. CDR3 amino acids: CAWIGTGLYGYTF. The CDR3 DNA is TGTGCCTGGATCGGGACAGGGTTATACGGCTACACCTTC. Supplemented by reference TRBV30 and TRBJ1-2, the full variable domain reads SQTIHQWPATLVQPVGSPLSLECTVEGTSNPNLYWYRQAAGRGLQLLFYSVGIGQISSEVPQNLSASRPQDRQFILSSKKLLLSDSGFYLCAWIGTGLYGYTFGSGTRLTVV.

The rearrangement uses TRBV7-3 and TRBJ2-2; 12 bases are a match to TRBD2. Per germline, CDR1 SGHTA and CDR2 FQGTGA. CDR3 length: 15 amino acids. J was trimmed by 4 bases and V by 4 bases; bases with no gene match: 1. The CDR3 sequence: CASSSGLAGTGELFF. As DNA, the CDR3 is TGTGCCAGCAGCTCGGGACTAGCGGGCACCGGGGAGCTGTTTTTT.

CDR3 nucleotides: TGCGCCAGCAGCCAGGAAACCGGGACTAGCCTAATTCATGAGCAGTTCTTC. Translation: CASSQETGTSLIHEQFF. The chain couples TRBV5-1 to TRBJ2-1; TRBD2 agrees at 9 bases. V lost 4 bases to trimming and J lost 8 bases; unmatched junction nucleotides: 16. The CDR3 has 17 residues. From germline, CDR1 is SGHRS and CDR2 YFSETQ.

This clone appeared once. The chain has TRBV7-8 and TRBJ1-2; no clear D gene. Trimming left V 5 bases short and J 8 bases short, with 24 bases between. Looked up from germline, CDR1 is SGHVS and CDR2 is FQNEAQ. The CDR3 runs 16 residues. The CDR3 bases are TGTGCCAGCAGCCGCCAGGAGTCGGGGAGACTGAAAGGCTACACCTTC. This sequence encodes CASSRQESGRLKGYTF.

The chain recombines TRBV10-3 with TRBJ2-7; D is perhaps TRBD2 (6 bases). Per germline, CDR1 ENHRY and CDR2 SYGVKD. The CDR3 has 12 residues. The V end lost 8 bases, the J end lost 5 bases, and 13 bases lay between the germline ends. This CDR3 reads CAIENGSNEQYF. Here the CDR3 DNA reads TGTGCCATCGAAAACGGGAGTAACGAGCAGTACTTC.

This CDR3 is CASSYSRDLTDTQYF. In DNA form, the CDR3 reads TGTGCCAGCAGCTATAGCAGGGATCTTACAGATACGCAGTATTTT. This sequence joins TRBV7-9 and TRBJ2-3; D is possibly TRBD1 (5 bases). Looked up from germline, CDR1 is SEHNR and CDR2 is FQNEAQ (reference sequence). V gave up 4 bases and J gave up 3 bases, with 14 bases separating them. The CDR3 has 15 amino acids.

The rearrangement joins TRBV28 to TRBJ2-7; 10 nucleotides align to TRBD1. With 5 bases clipped from V and 3 bases from J, the junction kept 10 bases outside the gene matches. The CDR3 loop spans 16 amino acids. Germline-derived CDR1 and CDR2 are MDHEN and SYDVKM. The CDR3 DNA follows: TGTGCCAGCAGTCCCGGGGACAGGGGTTTTGACTACGAGCAGTACTTC. Translating it yields CASSPGDRGFDYEQYF. The entire variable domain, with the rest obtained from reference TRBV28 and TRBJ2-7, is as follows: DVKVTQSSRYLVKRTGEKVFLECVQDMDHENMFWYRQDPGLGLRLIYFSYDVKMKEKGDIPEGYSVSREKKERFSLILESASTNQTSMYLCASSPGDRGFDYEQYFGPGTRLTVT.

The chain combines TRBV27 with TRBJ1-1; D not certain. This CDR3 spans 15 amino acids. V was pared by 0 bases and J by 0 bases, with 8 bases between. Per germline, CDR1 MNHEY and CDR2 SMNVEV (reference sequence). In DNA, the CDR3 is TGTGCCAGCAGTTTATCCCTGTCCGTGAACACTGAAGCTTTCTTT. This gives the protein CASSLSLSVNTEAFF.

This clone was counted once. The V and J genes are TRBV18 and TRBJ1-2; D unresolved. CDR1 and CDR2 from the germline V gene are KGHSH and LQKENI. V shed 5 bases and J shed 3 bases, with 10 bases lying between them. This CDR3 is 13 amino acids long. DNA of the CDR3: TGTGCCAGCTCAAGTTCCACAGACTATGGCTACACCTTC. It encodes CASSSSTDYGYTF.

The CDR3 DNA sequence: TGTGCCAGCAGCGTAGGGGACAGGGGGAATCCTTACAATGAGCAGTTCTTC. Amino acids: CASSVGDRGNPYNEQFF. V usage is TRBV9 and J usage is TRBJ2-1; TRBD1 matches at 11 bases. CDR3 length equals 17 residues. After removal of 0 bases from V and 4 bases from J, the junction contained 6 bases not matched to a gene. Germline CDR1 is SGDLS and CDR2 is YYNGEE.

The J gene is TRBJ1-1, the V gene TRBV11-2, with unresolved D. The CDR3 runs 14 residues. Trimming cost V 4 bases and J 2 bases, with 11 bases left between them. The germline V gene has CDR1 SGHAT and CDR2 FQNNGV. Here the CDR3 reads CASSYTEGNTEAFF. CDR3 sequence (DNA): TGTGCCAGCAGCTACACCGAGGGAAACACTGAAGCTTTCTTT.

This clone was counted a single time. The rearrangement joins TRBV29-1 to TRBJ1-4; D remains unclear. The CDR3 covers 13 residues. Germline V CDR1 and CDR2: SQVTM, ANQGSEA. Deletions cut 7 bases from V and 3 bases from J, with 12 bases between. The chain's CDR3 is CSAPSNSNEKLFF. The CDR3 nucleotides read TGCAGCGCCCCGTCGAACTCTAATGAAAAACTGTTTTTT. Combining the CDR3 with reference TRBV29-1 and TRBJ1-4 gives the whole variable domain SAVISQKPSRDICQRGTSLTIQCQVDSQVTMMFWYRQQPGQSLTLIATANQGSEATYESGFVIDKFPISRPNLTFSTLTVSNMSPEDSSIYLCSAPSNSNEKLFFGSGTQLSVL.

The CDR3 nucleotides read TGTGCCAGTAGCTTGTGGGGCGAAATCGACTATGGCTACACCTTC. Encoded protein: CASSLWGEIDYGYTF. The chain employs TRBV19 and TRBJ1-2; D may be TRBD1 (5 bases). The germline gives CDR1 LNHDA, CDR2 SQIVND (reference sequence). There are 15 residues in the CDR3. Trimming removed 6 bases at V and 3 bases at J, with 17 bases between.

Of note for this clone: The DNA is left out, because the CDR3 cannot be placed on it with certainty; the CDR3 is given as TCRdb lists it. The CDR3 sequence: CASGGTSGQPQHF. The chain recombines TRBV11-2 with TRBJ1-5. The germline V gene has CDR1 SGHAT and CDR2 FQNNGV. The CDR3 adds up to 13 amino acids, both ends counted.

The J gene is TRBJ2-7, the V gene TRBV28, with TRBD1 identical over 7 bases. Germline assignment: CDR1 MDHEN and CDR2 SYDVKM. This CDR3 is built from 17 residues. Losses at the gene ends were 6 bases for V and 1 base for J; bases not matched to a gene: 15. CDR3 loop: CASRQLFGQALSYEQYF. CDR3 sequence (DNA): TGTGCCAGCAGACAACTATTCGGACAGGCCCTATCCTACGAGCAGTACTTC.

This chain uses TRBV6-1 with TRBJ1-3; no reliable D call. The CDR3 has 14 amino acids. V lost 4 bases, J lost 0 bases, and 7 bases lay in between. Germline V lookup: CDR1 MNHNS, CDR2 SASEGT. This CDR3 is CASSGTASGNTIYF. CDR3 bases: TGTGCCAGCAGTGGGACTGCCTCTGGAAACACCATATATTTT.

The J gene is TRBJ2-1, the V gene TRBV7-3; D not certain. The CDR3 covers 13 residues. Germline V CDR1 and CDR2: SGHTA, FQGTGA. V was clipped by 3 bases and J by 5 bases, with 8 bases between them. The DNA of the CDR3 is TGTGCCAGCAGCTTTACCAGAAACAATGAGCAGTTCTTC. It is translated as CASSFTRNNEQFF. Full variable domain (rest looked up from reference TRBV7-3 and TRBJ2-1): GAGVSQTPSNKVTEKGKYVELRCDPISGHTALYWYRQSLGQGPEFLIYFQGTGAADDSGLPNDRFFAVRPEGSVSTLKIQRTERGDSAVYLCASSFTRNNEQFFGPGTRLTVL.

The rearrangement joins TRBV19 to TRBJ2-5; 8 bases match TRBD2. The ends lost 3 bases at V and 5 bases at J; junction bases unmatched: 5. Germline V gives CDR1 LNHDA, CDR2 SQIVND (reference sequence). This CDR3 spans 14 amino acids. The CDR3 coding sequence is TGTGCCAGTAGTATTTCGGCGGGAGGCGAGACCCAGTACTTC. This encodes CASSISAGGETQYF.

This clone was seen just once. The chain couples TRBV19 to TRBJ1-1; 9 nucleotides match TRBD1. Looked up from germline, CDR1 is LNHDA and CDR2 is SQIVND (reference sequence). The V segment lost 4 bases and the J segment 10 bases; nucleotides outside the gene matches: 1. The CDR3 has 11 amino acids. The CDR3 DNA reads TGTGCCAGTAGTACACAGGGGGCAGCTTTCTTT. Translating it yields CASSTQGAAFF.